The next 15 T cell receptor beta chains were all read from a single sample in a study of cytomegalovirus exposure and HLA in healthy donors. The PCR had 60 Vbeta and 13 Jbeta primers. Data came from immunoSEQ multiplex PCR; TCRdb stores just in-frame clones and leaves some out. Found here are fewer than 200,000 clones, around four fifths of them singletons; the top ten hold around 10%. Sequenced sample: PBMCs. The receptors were sampled from a man in his fifties or sixties in good health and CMV-seropositive.

The sample holds one count of this clone. The chain joins TRBV25-1 to TRBJ2-7, with TRBD2 as a possible D gene (5 bases). The CDR3 is 13 amino acids. CDR1 MGHDK and CDR2 SYGVNS come from the germline V gene. V was cut by 4 bases and J by 3 bases, with 10 bases left in between. DNA of the CDR3: TGTGCCAGCAGTGTAGGAGGTTACTACGAGCAGTACTTC. It encodes CASSVGGYYEQYF.

A note on this clone: At one end the junction does not follow the germline gene, possibly because of a read error. V and J are TRBV6-6 and TRBJ2-2; D is perhaps TRBD1 (5 bases). The CDR3 covers 14 residues. Germline V lookup: CDR1 MNHNY, CDR2 SVGAGI (reference sequence). The CDR3 nucleotides are TGTGCCAGCCTACAGGCGTCGAACGCCGGGGAGCTGTTTTTT. It yields the protein CASLQASNAGELFF.

This clone has just a few counts. This sequence joins TRBV6-6 and TRBJ1-5; a weak D match, TRBD1 (5 bases). This CDR3 is 14 amino acids long. V was clipped by 5 bases and J by 0 bases, with 8 bases between them. Germline V gives CDR1 MNHNY, CDR2 SVGAGI (reference sequence). CDR3 DNA: TGTGCCAGCAGTACGACAGATAGCAATCAGCCCCAGCATTTT. It encodes CASSTTDSNQPQHF.

This clone was counted a single time. V usage is TRBV5-1 and J usage is TRBJ2-5; D possibly corresponds to TRBD1 (6 bases). Per the germline V gene, CDR1 is SGHRS and CDR2 is YFSETQ. This CDR3 contains 14 residues. The V gene lost 0 bases and the J gene lost 4 bases, with 10 bases spanning the gap. The CDR3 region is CASSLGGGRETQYF. Written as DNA, the CDR3 is TGCGCCAGCAGCTTGGGTGGGGGCCGAGAGACCCAGTACTTC.

The rearrangement uses TRBV9 and TRBJ2-5; 13 bases are a match to TRBD2. This CDR3 region has 16 residues. CDR1 is SGDLS and CDR2 is YYNGEE in the germline V gene. After removal of 0 bases from V and 5 bases from J, the junction contained 4 bases not matched to a gene. This CDR3 is CASSVGRTSGSETQYF. The CDR3 DNA is TGTGCCAGCAGCGTAGGTCGGACTAGCGGGAGTGAGACCCAGTACTTC.

With regard to this clone: One end of the junction varies from germline; a read error may be responsible. The chain employs TRBV5-6 and TRBJ2-7, with 7 bases lining up with TRBD1. CDR3 length: 13 residues. Germline V lookup: CDR1 SGHDT, CDR2 YYEEEE. CDR3 DNA: TGTGCCAGCAGCTCGGGACAGCTCTACGGGCAGTACTTC. It specifies CASSSGQLYGQYF.

For this clone: The same CDR3 is also encoded by other DNA sequences in this sample. V is TRBV5-4 and J is TRBJ2-5, with TRBD2 matching 16 bases. CDR3 length equals 15 residues. J gave up 5 bases and V 3 bases, and 1 base lay outside the gene matches. CDR1 and CDR2 from the germline V gene are SGHNT and YYREEE (reference sequence). In nucleotides, the CDR3 is TGTGCCAGCAGCTCGGGACTAGCGGGGGGGGAGACCCAGTACTTC. Translation: CASSSGLAGGETQYF.

The rearrangement joins TRBV4-2 to TRBJ2-1; TRBD2 agrees at 14 bases. The J segment lost 10 bases and the V segment lost 6 bases, leaving 8 bases of the junction unmatched. Germline lookup yields CDR1 LGHNA and CDR2 YNFKEQ. This CDR3 has 15 residues. CDR3 protein: CASRRLAGGLGEQFF. The CDR3 DNA reads as TGTGCCAGCAGGAGACTAGCGGGGGGGCTCGGGGAGCAGTTCTTC.

This chain connects TRBV2 to TRBJ1-5, with D unclear. From germline, CDR1 is SNHLY and CDR2 FYNNEI. Trimming pared 2 bases from V and 0 bases from J, leaving 8 bases between. The CDR3 runs 15 residues. The CDR3 DNA reads as TGTGCCAGCAGTGAAATTGGCGGTAGCAATCAGCCCCAGCATTTT. Protein sequence: CASSEIGGSNQPQHF.

The V gene is TRBV2, the J gene TRBJ1-1, with D unresolved. The CDR3 spans 14 residues. The V end was cut by 7 bases, the J end by 4 bases, with 16 bases between. CDR1 SNHLY and CDR2 FYNNEI come from the germline V gene. Here the CDR3 reads CASTARGRSTEAFF. CDR3 sequence (DNA): TGTGCCAGCACCGCAAGAGGGAGGAGCACTGAAGCTTTCTTT. Full variable domain (outside the CDR3, taken from reference TRBV2 and TRBJ1-1): EPEVTQTPSHQVTQMGQEVILRCVPISNHLYFYWYRQILGQKVEFLVSFYNNEISEKSEIFDDQFSVERPDGSNFTLKIRSTKLEDSAMYFCASTARGRSTEAFFGQGTRLTVV.

V usage is TRBV6-1 and J usage is TRBJ2-2; 7 positions agree with TRBD2. Unmatched junction bases numbered 13, after V lost 5 bases and J lost 4 bases. CDR3 length equals 17 residues. Germline CDR1 and CDR2: MNHNS and SASEGT. In DNA form, the CDR3 reads TGTGCCAGCAGTCAAGTCCCCATGGGAGGGTCCACCGGGGAGCTGTTTTTT. It is translated as CASSQVPMGGSTGELFF.

V usage is TRBV11-3 and J usage is TRBJ2-1, with 9 bases fitting TRBD1. Trimming cost V 2 bases and J 8 bases; bases outside gene matches: 7. Germline-derived CDR1 and CDR2 are SGHNT and YENEEA. The CDR3 has 15 amino acids. The CDR3 sequence: CASSLPGTGFYEQFF. For the CDR3, the DNA is TGTGCCAGCAGCTTACCCGGGACAGGGTTCTATGAGCAGTTCTTC.

The V call is TRBV15, the J call TRBJ2-3, with D tentatively TRBD1 (6 bases). Germline CDR1 LNHNV, CDR2 YYDKDF (reference sequence). Trimming stripped 4 bases from V and 4 bases from J, with 12 bases between. The CDR3 is made up of 14 amino acids. CDR3 residues: CATSNLRGADTQYF. The CDR3 coding sequence is TGTGCCACCAGCAATCTCAGGGGCGCAGATACGCAGTATTTT.

The table lists this clone with a few counts. The CDR3 here is CASSLSSGRAGSYNEQFF. CDR3 DNA sequence: TGTGCCAGCAGTTTGTCTAGCGGGAGGGCCGGGTCCTACAATGAGCAGTTCTTC. V gene TRBV28 combines with J gene TRBJ2-1; 12 nucleotides line up with TRBD2. Unmatched junction bases numbered 7, after V lost 3 bases and J lost 1 base. The length of the CDR3 is 18 residues. CDR1 is MDHEN and CDR2 is SYDVKM in the germline V gene.

The gene calls are TRBV6-1 and TRBJ1-1; no definite D call. V shed 4 bases and J shed 6 bases, with 15 bases lying between them. CDR3 length: 14 amino acids. Germline values: CDR1 MNHNS, CDR2 SASEGT. This CDR3 reads CASSVTGIGAEAFF. CDR3 DNA sequence: TGTGCCAGCAGTGTAACGGGAATTGGGGCTGAAGCTTTCTTT.